This T cell receptor (beta chain) was identified in a study of OX40 agonist ivuxolimab in advanced cancers. With 4 bases clipped from V and 0 bases from J, the junction kept 9 bases outside the gene matches. The CDR3 length is 17 residues. The V gene's germline CDR1 is SGHNT and CDR2 YENEEA. Only in-frame clones appear in the TCRdb table, and some are missing; sequencing was by immunoSEQ multiplex PCR. Counted here are tens of thousands of clones, 91% occurring once; the ten biggest clones make up approximately 4.4%. Sequences were derived from CD4+ or CD8+ T cells sorted from blood, sampled in a trial of the OX40 agonist ivuxolimab. The genes are TRBV11-3 and TRBJ2-1; TRBD2 agrees at 7 bases. The clonotype comes from an adult with an advanced solid tumor such as melanoma, head and neck, liver or kidney cancer. CDR3 in DNA: TGTGCCAGCAGCTCCGAACTAGCGCCACTCTCCTACAATGAGCAGTTCTTC. It yields the protein CASSSELAPLSYNEQFF. The variable domain in full, completed from reference TRBV11-3 and TRBJ2-1, reads EAGVVQSPRYKIIEKKQPVAFWCNPISGHNTLYWYLQNLGQGPELLIRYENEEAVDDSQLPKDRFSAERLKGVDSTLKIQPAELGDSAVYLCASSSELAPLSYNEQFFGPGTRLTVL.